The 9 T cell receptor beta chains given below trace back to one sample, sequenced in a study of metastatic and nonmetastatic thyroid tumors. All patients were untreated before thyroid surgery. TCRdb reassembled clones from the PCR reads with MiXCR. Seen here are approximately 12,000 clones, under 35% observed once, and the top ten hold about a fifth. The sequenced material came from tumor tissue. Source of these receptors: a female donor with papillary thyroid cancer or a benign thyroid nodule (not recorded which). Some clones in this sample may be carry-over from other donors' samples.

The chain employs TRBV30 and TRBJ2-2; 10 nucleotides match TRBD1. The CDR3 loop spans 14 amino acids. Trimming at V came to 8 bases and at J to 1 base, leaving 4 bases not matched to a gene. Germline CDR1 is GTSNPN and CDR2 is SVGIG (reference sequence). The CDR3 nucleotides are TGTGCCGGACGGACAGGGGGGAACACCGGGGAGCTGTTTTTT. Its translation is CAGRTGGNTGELFF.

In its sample, this clone was seen a few times. V is TRBV28 and J is TRBJ1-2; D might be TRBD1 (6 bases). The V gene's germline CDR1 is MDHEN and CDR2 SYDVKM. V was clipped by 3 bases and J by 6 bases, with 11 bases between them. The CDR3 covers 13 residues. CDR3 residues: CASSFAGANGYTF. Here the CDR3 DNA reads TGTGCCAGCAGTTTTGCAGGGGCTAATGGCTACACCTTC.

This rearrangement joins TRBV30 to TRBJ1-3; D possibly corresponds to TRBD1 (5 bases). Germline V gene lookup returns CDR1 GTSNPN and CDR2 SVGIG (reference sequence). CDR3 length equals 14 residues. Between the trimmed V and J ends, which lost 4 bases and 2 bases, there was a span of 12 bases. DNA for the CDR3: TGTGCCTGGACCCGACAGCGCGCTGGAAACACCATATATTTT. Its protein is CAWTRQRAGNTIYF. The entire variable domain, with the rest obtained from reference TRBV30 and TRBJ1-3, is as follows: SQTIHQWPATLVQPVGSPLSLECTVEGTSNPNLYWYRQAAGRGLQLLFYSVGIGQISSEVPQNLSASRPQDRQFILSSKKLLLSDSGFYLCAWTRQRAGNTIYFGEGSWLTVV.

This clone was seen at least ten times. This rearrangement joins TRBV12-3 or TRBV12-4 to TRBJ2-5; 7 bases line up with TRBD1. CDR3 length: 14 amino acids. The J segment lost 2 bases and the V segment lost 6 bases, leaving 6 bases of the junction unmatched. The CDR3 DNA reads TGTGCCAGCAGCTATCAGGGGGTTCAAGAGACCCAGTACTTC. Its translation is CASSYQGVQETQYF.

The chain couples TRBV20-1 to TRBJ1-4; possible D gene TRBD1, 5 bases. Trimming shortened V by 6 bases and J by 5 bases, and 13 bases separated the two germline ends. The germline V gene has CDR1 DFQATT and CDR2 SNEGSKA (reference sequence). The CDR3 has 13 amino acids. The CDR3: CSARLGTNEKLFF. The DNA for the CDR3 is TGCAGTGCGCGTTTGGGGACCAATGAAAAACTGTTTTTT.

The J gene is TRBJ1-2, the V gene TRBV6-1; no clear D gene. This CDR3 has 14 amino acids. Trimming stripped 2 bases from V and 8 bases from J, with 15 bases between. Germline V lookup: CDR1 MNHNS, CDR2 SASEGT. CDR3 in DNA: TGTGCCAGCAGTGAAAGTGTAGGAGGTGGGGGCTACACCTTC. It translates to CASSESVGGGGYTF.

The chain recombines TRBV30 with TRBJ1-4; 8 nucleotides line up with TRBD1. The CDR3 spans 14 residues. Germline trimming cut 2 bases from V and 8 bases from J; bases unmatched to any gene: 7. Germline V lookup: CDR1 GTSNPN, CDR2 SVGIG (reference sequence). CDR3: CAWSRTGPKEKLFF. Written as DNA, the CDR3 is TGTGCCTGGAGTCGGACAGGGCCGAAGGAAAAACTGTTTTTT.

This clone was seen at least ten times. Possible read error: a much larger clone is one base away. The V and J genes are TRBV30 and TRBJ1-5, with a tentative D call TRBD1 (6 bases). The CDR3 extends over 13 amino acids. Germline V gene sequence: CDR1 GTSNPN, CDR2 SVGIG (reference sequence). The V end was cut by 2 bases, the J end by 9 bases, with 14 bases between. The CDR3 is CAWSTGGERPQHF. CDR3 DNA sequence: TGTGCCTGGAGTACGGGGGGCGAACGGCCCCAGCATTTT.

This clone has at least ten counts. This chain joins TRBV5-4 and TRBJ2-1; either TRBD1 or TRBD2 may supply D (5 bases each). This CDR3 is 15 amino acids long. Germline values: CDR1 SGHNT, CDR2 YYREEE (reference sequence). V was pared by 10 bases and J by 5 bases, with 22 bases between. CDR3 in DNA: TGTGCCTCCCAGGGTCCACGGGGAATAAACAATGAGCAGTTCTTC. Translated: CASQGPRGINNEQFF.